The 2 T cell receptor beta chains given below trace back to one sample, sequenced in a study of T cells in Graves' hyperthyroidism and ophthalmopathy. It was RNA transcripts that yielded the amplified TCR beta CDR3 regions. With the HTBI primer set, the TCR CDR3 went through a first round of RT-PCR. TCRdb re-derived calls from the multiplex PCR reads in MiXCR, one entry per CDR3 protein. The sample includes 650,000 to 750,000 distinct CDR3 sequences, 12% to 15% of them seen just once. Sample: blood. The origin of the receptors is a woman aged 18-35 years with Graves' hyperthyroidism.

This CDR3 is CASSPQGPGANVLTF. CDR3 sequence (DNA): TGTGCCAGCTCACCGCAGGGACCTGGGGCCAACGTCCTGACTTTC. The rearrangement joins TRBV18 to TRBJ2-6, with D perhaps assigned TRBD1 or TRBD2 (5 bases each). Deletions cut 3 bases from V and 2 bases from J, with 8 bases between. The V gene's germline CDR1 is KGHSH and CDR2 LQKENI. The CDR3 loop spans 15 amino acids.

The genes are TRBV7-2 and TRBJ2-6; the match to TRBD1 covers 9 bases. The CDR3 covers 22 residues. J lost 2 bases, V lost 0 bases, and 17 bases had no gene match. Per the germline V gene, CDR1 is SGHTA and CDR2 is FQGNSA. The CDR3 sequence: CASSLARGGTGLFSPGANVLTF. The CDR3, as DNA: TGTGCCAGCAGCTTAGCCCGGGGAGGGACAGGGCTTTTTTCCCCTGGGGCCAACGTCCTGACTTTC. The full variable domain, rest sourced from reference TRBV7-2 and TRBJ2-6, is GAGVSQSPSNKVTEKGKDVELRCDPISGHTALYWYRQSLGQGLEFLIYFQGNSAPDKSGLPSDRFSAERTGGSVSTLTIQRTQQEDSAVYLCASSLARGGTGLFSPGANVLTFGAGSRLTVL.